A selection of T cell receptor beta chains follows, all from one sample in a study of T cell responses to AZD1222 COVID-19 vaccine. Assay: immunoSEQ multiplex PCR; the TCRdb copy retains only in-frame clones and omits some. The sample contains about 110,000 clones, about 94% of which appear only once. The specimen comprised peripheral blood, sampled 28 days after the second AZD1222 dose. The receptors here all came from an adult who received the AZD1222 COVID-19 vaccine. The conserved cysteine and the conserved F or W are not part of the CDR3 here. Only part of the rows carry a size: once, few, many, or a class if the clone is expanded.

v_gene	j_gene	len	abundance	CDR3aa
TRBV5-4	TRBJ2-1	15	.	ASSLGTGSGSNNEQF
TRBV3-1/TRBV3-2	TRBJ2-1	12	.	ASSQDGLPGEQF
TRBV7-8	TRBJ2-7	13	.	ASSAGTGTLYEQY
TRBV5-1	TRBJ2-7	14	.	ASSLASGTLTYEQY
TRBV12-3/TRBV12-4	TRBJ2-5	11	.	ASSFSPGETQY
TRBV27	TRBJ1-6	15	.	ASSPLTARGISSPLH
TRBV10-1	TRBJ2-7	13	.	ASNRRFTEDYEQY
TRBV25-1	TRBJ1-3	12	.	ASSEWDVGNTIY
TRBV18	TRBJ1-4	18	.	ASSPLASLTGSVGNEKLF
TRBV3-1/TRBV3-2	TRBJ1-5	12	.	ASSQGRTRGPQH
TRBV5-1	TRBJ1-4	12	.	ASSLGQGEEKLF
TRBV19	TRBJ1-1	16	.	ASSIYLGTAKMNTEAF
TRBV10-2	TRBJ1-1	11	.	ASGESLNTEAF
TRBV5-1	TRBJ1-2	10	.	ASSLDLNGYT
TRBV5-3	TRBJ1-2	19	.	ARSRTIRVKQGCKGDYGYT
TRBV5-4	TRBJ1-6	15	.	ASSSIKMQGLGSPLH
TRBV24-1	TRBJ1-2	12	.	ATSPHWESRGYT
TRBV7-2	TRBJ1-3	12	.	ASSLAGGRNTIY
TRBV2	TRBJ2-3	12	.	AGPGTSPTDTQY
TRBV5-6	TRBJ2-6	15	.	ASSLDLRPSGANVLT
TRBV6-2/TRBV6-3	TRBJ2-7	14	.	ASSYEAGQGSYEQY
TRBV6-6	TRBJ1-5	11	.	ASGLTSNQPQH
TRBV14	TRBJ2-4	17	.	ASSQVVAGGPRAKNIQY
TRBV5-1	TRBJ1-1	12	.	ASSLHQGDTEAF
TRBV7-9	TRBJ2-4	15	.	ASSFGTGGANSHIQY
TRBV29-1	TRBJ1-2	11	.	SVEGGAAYGYT
TRBV7-9	TRBJ2-5	14	.	ASSLVGTGGRETQY
TRBV10-3	TRBJ2-2	14	once	AISLLAGGNTGELF
TRBV6-4	TRBJ1-1	11	.	ASSDYPSTEAF
TRBV20-1	TRBJ2-1	8	.	SSGGEEKF
TRBV7-9	TRBJ1-1	16	.	ASSLPWLSSPSGTEAF
TRBV19	TRBJ2-5	12	.	ASSPPLRRETQY